These T cell receptor beta chains were read from a single sample in a study of blood T cell repertoires in COVID-19. The protocol was immunoSEQ multiplex PCR, while the TCRdb copy is restricted to in-frame clones and leaves out a portion. The sample has about 180,000 clones, over 60% seen once. Sequenced sample: peripheral blood. These receptors all stem from a woman aged 70 to 79 with acute or convalescent COVID-19. Each CDR3 is given with its conserved first and last residue. Each record gives: J gene, V gene, clone size, D gene, CDR3 DNA, CDR3 protein. The D gene is left open where the match is weak. Expanded clones are given a class, and other clones once, few, many or no size at all.

TRBJ1-5	TRBV2	.	TRBD1	TGTGCCAGCAGGGGACAGGGGAGCAATCAGCCCCAGCATTTT	CASRGQGSNQPQHF
TRBJ2-7	TRBV11-2	few	TRBD2	TGTGCCAGCAGCTTAAGCGGGAGGGCCTCCTACGAGCAGTACTTC	CASSLSGRASYEQYF
TRBJ2-1	TRBV7-9	.	.	TGTGCCAGCAGCGTTATATCCTCAGGGATGACCTACAATGAGCAGTTCTTC	CASSVISSGMTYNEQFF
TRBJ2-7	TRBV2	.	TRBD1	TGTGCCAGCACAACAGGGGTTGAGCAGTACTTC	CASTTGVEQYF
TRBJ2-7	TRBV5-1	.	TRBD1	TGCGCCAGCAGCTTAACCGGGACAGTGAGCTCCTACGAGCAGTACTTC	CASSLTGTVSSYEQYF
TRBJ1-2	TRBV19	.	TRBD1	TGTGCCAGTAGTACCCGGACAGGAGACTATGGCTACACCTTC	CASSTRTGDYGYTF
TRBJ2-7	TRBV5-4	.	TRBD2	TGTGCCAGCAGCTTTGATCCTGGCGGGAGATCGGAGCAGTACTTC	CASSFDPGGRSEQYF
TRBJ2-3	TRBV30	.	.	TGTGCCTGGAGGGCGGGCATGACAGATACGCAGTATTTT	CAWRAGMTDTQYF
TRBJ2-1	TRBV5-4	.	.	TGTGCCAGCAGCTGGGGGGACAGTACCTACAATGAGCAGTTCTTC	CASSWGDSTYNEQFF
TRBJ2-5	TRBV14	.	.	TGTGCCAGCAGCCAAGCACAGGGCCGACAAGAGACCCAGTACTTC	CASSQAQGRQETQYF
TRBJ2-2	TRBV5-1	.	.	TGCGCCAGCAGCTTGGGAATAACAGCTAACACCGGGGAGCTGTTTTTT	CASSLGITANTGELFF
TRBJ2-2	TRBV24-1	.	.	TGTGCCACCAGTGGGGAGGTGGGGGAGCTGTTTTTT	CATSGEVGELFF
TRBJ2-4	TRBV6-5	.	.	TGTGCCAGCCGTTCTAGCTTCAGCATTCAGTACTTC	CASRSSFSIQYF